This T cell receptor beta chain emerged from a study of blood T cell repertoires in COVID-19. Here immunoSEQ multiplex PCR was the method, and the copy in TCRdb shows in-frame clones only, minus some. There are roughly 240,000 clones in the sample; approximately 85% occur only once, and about 9.1% lies in the top ten. The table lists this clone with a few counts. Germline CDR1 is LGHNA and CDR2 is YSLEER. This CDR3 contains 14 residues. The junction had 2 bases not matched to a gene; V was cut back by 0 bases and J by 3 bases. The sequenced material came from PBMCs or T cells enriched from blood (not recorded which). The clonotype was recovered from a woman in her forties or fifties with acute COVID-19. This rearrangement joins TRBV4-3 to TRBJ2-7, with 7 bases that match TRBD1. CDR3 bases: TGCGCCAGCAGCCAAGATGGGGACAGCTACGAGCAGTACTTC. It codes for CASSQDGDSYEQYF.